This entry lists 14 T cell receptor beta chains sequenced from one sample in a study of blood T cell repertoires in COVID-19. Clones were read by immunoSEQ multiplex PCR, and TCRdb kept only the in-frame ones, dropping some. The table lists about 200,000 clones, around 82% of them singletons. Sequences were obtained from PBMCs or T cells enriched from blood (not recorded which). The receptor set was obtained from a man aged 40-49 years who had recovered from COVID-19.

The chain combines TRBV6-2 or TRBV6-3 with TRBJ1-3, with 7 bases identical to TRBD1. The V gene's germline CDR1 is MNHEY and CDR2 SVGEGT. The CDR3 runs 16 residues. The J segment lost 0 bases and the V segment lost 5 bases, leaving 7 bases of the junction unmatched. CDR3 sequence (DNA): TGTGCCAGCAGTCCCGCGGACAGGAACTCTGGAAACACCATATATTTT. Amino acid sequence: CASSPADRNSGNTIYF.

The chain recombines TRBV3-1 (or the pseudogene TRBV3-2) with TRBJ2-3, with a possible D match to TRBD2 (6 bases). The CDR3 is made up of 16 amino acids. Trimming left V 3 bases short and J 5 bases short, with 18 bases between. Germline V gives CDR1 LGHDT, CDR2 YNNKEL (reference sequence). CDR3 DNA sequence: TGTGCCAGCAGCCAGGGTTTGGCAGGGCGGGGAGATACGCAGTATTTT. Amino acid sequence: CASSQGLAGRGDTQYF.

This clone appeared a few times. This sequence joins TRBV18 and TRBJ2-1; 8 nucleotides agree with TRBD2. V gave up 8 bases and J gave up 3 bases; unmatched junction bases: 15. CDR1 is KGHSH and CDR2 is LQKENI in the germline V gene. The CDR3 has 17 residues. DNA for the CDR3: TGTGCCAGCAAGAGGAATATCGGGACTAGTGACTACAATGAGCAGTTCTTC. This sequence encodes CASKRNIGTSDYNEQFF.

V usage is TRBV19 and J usage is TRBJ2-3; 9 positions match TRBD1. J gave up 6 bases and V 6 bases, and 7 bases lay outside the gene matches. Looked up from germline, CDR1 is LNHDA and CDR2 is SQIVND (reference sequence). The CDR3 consists of 14 residues. CDR3 in amino acids: CASRTTGGRDTQYF. As DNA, the CDR3 is TGTGCCAGTAGGACGACAGGGGGAAGGGATACGCAGTATTTT.

The chain links TRBV11-2 to TRBJ2-7; TRBD1 agrees at 8 bases. The CDR3 extends over 15 amino acids. Per the germline V gene, CDR1 is SGHAT and CDR2 is FQNNGV. V lost 2 bases and J lost 3; bases outside the gene matches: 6. This chain's CDR3 is CASSLSGTGVYEQYF. In nucleotides, the CDR3 is TGTGCCAGCAGCTTATCCGGGACAGGCGTCTACGAGCAGTACTTC.

The rearrangement uses TRBV29-1 and TRBJ2-1; 9 bases are a match to TRBD2. V was pared by 7 bases and J by 2 bases, with 6 bases of the junction left unmatched. This CDR3 is built from 14 residues. Germline CDR1 SQVTM, CDR2 ANQGSEA. CDR3 protein: CSDLSGRPYNEQFF. The CDR3 DNA sequence: TGCAGCGACCTAAGCGGGAGGCCCTACAATGAGCAGTTCTTC.

This clone has only one observation. The rearrangement joins TRBV2 to TRBJ2-1; maybe TRBD1 (5 bases). Germline V gene lookup returns CDR1 SNHLY and CDR2 FYNNEI. The CDR3 is made up of 13 amino acids. V lost 7 bases to trimming and J lost 2 bases, with 9 bases between them. CDR3 nucleotides: TGTGCCAGCATCGAGGACACCTACAATGAGCAGTTCTTC. Encoded protein: CASIEDTYNEQFF.

The gene calls are TRBV6-6 and TRBJ2-1, with 9 bases identical to TRBD1. In germline, CDR1 is MNHNY, CDR2 SVGAGI (reference sequence). The CDR3 has 16 amino acids. V was pared by 4 bases and J by 1 base, with 5 bases of the junction left unmatched. CDR3: CASSSSDRGSYNEQFF. For the CDR3, the DNA is TGTGCCAGCAGTTCATCGGACAGGGGATCCTACAATGAGCAGTTCTTC.

The table lists this clone with a count of one. V is TRBV10-3 and J is TRBJ2-7; 8 bases are a match to TRBD2. CDR3 length: 15 amino acids. Germline CDR1 and CDR2: ENHRY and SYGVKD. V shed 4 bases, J shed 0 bases, and the junction held 5 bases outside the gene matches. For the CDR3, the DNA is TGTGCCATCAGTGGGGGACTAGGAGGCTCCTACGAGCAGTACGTC. Amino acids: CAISGGLGGSYEQYV.

The chain employs TRBV7-2 and TRBJ2-1; the match to TRBD2 covers 9 bases. The junction had 10 bases not matched to a gene; V was cut back by 5 bases and J by 5 bases. The CDR3 totals 16 residues. CDR1 SGHTA and CDR2 FQGNSA come from the germline V gene. CDR3 residues: CASSPTGTSINNEQFF. In nucleotides, the CDR3 is TGTGCCAGCAGCCCAACCGGGACTAGCATAAACAATGAGCAGTTCTTC.

The chain recombines TRBV4-3 with TRBJ2-2; 9 nucleotides line up with TRBD2. Germline V CDR1 and CDR2: LGHNA, YSLEER. The J segment lost 4 bases and the V segment lost 6 bases, leaving 12 bases of the junction unmatched. The CDR3 length is 17 residues. This chain's CDR3 is CASRTNSGSGFTGELFF. For the CDR3, the DNA is TGCGCCAGCAGGACTAATAGCGGGAGTGGCTTCACCGGGGAGCTGTTTTTT.

This clone was detected only once. V gene TRBV7-7 combines with J gene TRBJ2-1, with 9 positions matching TRBD2. Germline loops: CDR1 SSHAT, CDR2 FNYEAQ (reference sequence). V dropped 1 base and J dropped 5; count of bases not matched to a gene: 3. The CDR3 is made up of 15 amino acids. The CDR3 DNA follows: TGTGCCAGCAGCTTAGGGGCTAGCGGGAACAATGAGCAGTTCTTC. Protein: CASSLGASGNNEQFF.

This chain joins TRBV15 and TRBJ1-2; 9 bases fit TRBD1. V dropped 1 base and J dropped 4; count of bases not matched to a gene: 7. The V gene's germline CDR1 is LNHNV and CDR2 YYDKDF (reference sequence). The CDR3 has 16 residues. Here the CDR3 reads CATSRGTGGDGYGYTF. For the CDR3, the DNA is TGTGCCACCAGCAGAGGAACAGGGGGCGATGGCTATGGCTACACCTTC.

The chain is built from TRBV2 and TRBJ1-2; D might be TRBD1 (5 bases). There are 14 residues in the CDR3. In germline, CDR1 is SNHLY, CDR2 FYNNEI. V was clipped by 3 bases and J by 4 bases, with 12 bases between them. The CDR3 nucleotides are TGTGCCAGCAGTGAGCAGGGAGGTTTCTATGGCTACACCTTC. Residues: CASSEQGGFYGYTF.